This T cell receptor beta chain was recovered during a study of shared clonotypes between healthy human individuals. Study context: CD4 naive cells filled three plates per donor, CD4 memory three, CD8 naive two and CD8 memory one.

The data were produced by immunoSEQ multiplex PCR, yet TCRdb's version contains in-frame clones alone and is incomplete. The data contain approximately 720,000 clones, about three quarters of them singletons. Study-wide results and caveats: It was the few donors that limited the genetic and exposure-history diversity represented.

A note on this clone: Antigen: not known.

The TCR was taken from a woman under 40 in good health. The material sequenced was memory CD4+ T cells sorted from blood. Documented subset: CD45RA-negative fraction.

CDR3 coding DNA: TGTGCCAGCAGCGTCACTCTAGCTGTGACCGGGGAGCTGTTTTTT. Protein sequence: CASSVTLAVTGELFF. V usage is TRBV9 and J usage is TRBJ2-2; weak D call: TRBD2 (5 bases). The germline gives CDR1 SGDLS, CDR2 YYNGEE. V lost 2 bases, J lost 5 bases, and 13 bases lay in between. The CDR3 loop spans 15 amino acids.